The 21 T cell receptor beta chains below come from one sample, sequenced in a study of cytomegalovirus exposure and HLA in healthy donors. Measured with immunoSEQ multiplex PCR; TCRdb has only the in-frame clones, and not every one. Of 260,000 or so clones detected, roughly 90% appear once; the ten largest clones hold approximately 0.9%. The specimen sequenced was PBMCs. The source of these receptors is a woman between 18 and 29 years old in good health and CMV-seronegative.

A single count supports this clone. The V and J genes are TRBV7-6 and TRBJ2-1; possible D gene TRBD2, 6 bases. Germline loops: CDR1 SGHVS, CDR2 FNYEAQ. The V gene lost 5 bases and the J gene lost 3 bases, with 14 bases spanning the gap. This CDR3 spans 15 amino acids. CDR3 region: CASSRPGALYNEQFF. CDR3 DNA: TGTGCCAGCAGCCGCCCGGGAGCGCTCTACAATGAGCAGTTCTTC.

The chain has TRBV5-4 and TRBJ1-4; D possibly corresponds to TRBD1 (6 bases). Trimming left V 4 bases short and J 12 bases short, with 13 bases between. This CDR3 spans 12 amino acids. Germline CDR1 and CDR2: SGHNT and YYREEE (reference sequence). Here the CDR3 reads CASSIGGGELFF. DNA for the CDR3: TGTGCCAGCAGCATAGGGGGTGGGGAACTGTTTTTT.

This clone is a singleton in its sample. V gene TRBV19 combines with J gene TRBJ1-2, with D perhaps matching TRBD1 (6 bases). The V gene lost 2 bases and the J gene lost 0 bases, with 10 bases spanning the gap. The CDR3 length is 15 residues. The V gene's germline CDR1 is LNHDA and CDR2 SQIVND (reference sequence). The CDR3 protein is CASSIRQASNYGYTF. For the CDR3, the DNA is TGTGCCAGTAGTATACGACAGGCCTCTAACTATGGCTACACCTTC. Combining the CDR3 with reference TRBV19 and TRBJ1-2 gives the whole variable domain DGGITQSPKYLFRKEGQNVTLSCEQNLNHDAMYWYRQDPGQGLRLIYYSQIVNDFQKGDIAEGYSVSREKKESFPLTVTSAQKNPTAFYLCASSIRQASNYGYTFGSGTRLTVV.

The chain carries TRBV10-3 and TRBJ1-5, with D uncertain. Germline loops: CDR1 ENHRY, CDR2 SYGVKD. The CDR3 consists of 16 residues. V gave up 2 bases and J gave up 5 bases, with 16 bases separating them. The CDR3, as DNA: TGTGCCATCAGTGAGCTCCCAGGCGGGATCGATCAGCCCCAGCATTTT. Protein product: CAISELPGGIDQPQHF.

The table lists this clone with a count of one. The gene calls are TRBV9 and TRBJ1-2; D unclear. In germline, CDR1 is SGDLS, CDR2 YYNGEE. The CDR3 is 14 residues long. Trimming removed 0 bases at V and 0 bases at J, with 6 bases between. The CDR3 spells CASSVGQTNYGYTF. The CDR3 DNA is TGTGCCAGCAGCGTAGGGCAGACTAACTATGGCTACACCTTC.

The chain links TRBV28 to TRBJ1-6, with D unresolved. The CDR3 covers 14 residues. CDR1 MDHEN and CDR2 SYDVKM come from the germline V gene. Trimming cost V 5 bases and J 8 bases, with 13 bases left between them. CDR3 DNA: TGTGCCAGCAGTACGACAATTTTTGATTCACCCCTCCACTTT. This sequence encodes CASSTTIFDSPLHF.

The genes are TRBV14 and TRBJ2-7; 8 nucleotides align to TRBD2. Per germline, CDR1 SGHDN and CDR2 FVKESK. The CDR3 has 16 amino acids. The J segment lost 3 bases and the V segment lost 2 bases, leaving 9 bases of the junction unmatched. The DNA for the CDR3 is TGTGCCAGCAGCCAACCAACGGGACTAGGAGGCTACGAGCAGTACTTC. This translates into CASSQPTGLGGYEQYF.

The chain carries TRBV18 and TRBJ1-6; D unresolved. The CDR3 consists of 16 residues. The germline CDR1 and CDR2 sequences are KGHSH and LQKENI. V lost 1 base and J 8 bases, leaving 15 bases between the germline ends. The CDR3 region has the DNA TGTGCCAGCTCACCACTCCCTCTGGCCGGGGATTCACCCCTCCACTTT. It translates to CASSPLPLAGDSPLHF.

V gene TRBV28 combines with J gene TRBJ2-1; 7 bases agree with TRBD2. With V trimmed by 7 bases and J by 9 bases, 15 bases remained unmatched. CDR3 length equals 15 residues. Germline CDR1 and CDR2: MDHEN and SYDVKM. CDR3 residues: CASTVGGRAFAEQFF. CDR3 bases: TGTGCCAGCACTGTGGGAGGGCGGGCCTTCGCTGAGCAGTTCTTC.

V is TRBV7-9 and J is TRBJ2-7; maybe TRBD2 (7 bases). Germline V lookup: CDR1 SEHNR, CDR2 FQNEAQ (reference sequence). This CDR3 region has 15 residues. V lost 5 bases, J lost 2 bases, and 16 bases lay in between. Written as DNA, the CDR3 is TGTGCCAGCAGCCCAAGGGGGGAGGGCCCCTACGAGCAGTACTTC. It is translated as CASSPRGEGPYEQYF.

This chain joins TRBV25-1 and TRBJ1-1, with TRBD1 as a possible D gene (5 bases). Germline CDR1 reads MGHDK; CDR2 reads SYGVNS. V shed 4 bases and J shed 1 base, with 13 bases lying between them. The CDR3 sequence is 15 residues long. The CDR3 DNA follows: TGTGCCAGCAGTGCCACCCCCCAGGGGAACACTGAAGCTTTCTTT. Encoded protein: CASSATPQGNTEAFF.

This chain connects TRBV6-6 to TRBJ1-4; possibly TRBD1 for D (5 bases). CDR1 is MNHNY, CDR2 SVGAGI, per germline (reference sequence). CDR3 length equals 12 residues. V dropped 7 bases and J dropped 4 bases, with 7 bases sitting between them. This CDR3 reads CASKQGNEKLFF. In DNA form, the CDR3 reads TGTGCCAGCAAGCAGGGTAATGAAAAACTGTTTTTT.

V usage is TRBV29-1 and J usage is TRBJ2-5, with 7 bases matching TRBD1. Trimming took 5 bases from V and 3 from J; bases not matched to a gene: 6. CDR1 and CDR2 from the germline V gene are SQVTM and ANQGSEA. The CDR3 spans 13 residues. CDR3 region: CSVRTGGKETQYF. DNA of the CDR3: TGCAGCGTTAGGACAGGAGGAAAAGAGACCCAGTACTTC.

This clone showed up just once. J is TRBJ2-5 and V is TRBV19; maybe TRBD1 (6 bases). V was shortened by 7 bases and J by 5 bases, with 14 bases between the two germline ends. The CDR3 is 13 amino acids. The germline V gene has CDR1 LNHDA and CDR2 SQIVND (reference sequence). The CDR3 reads CASKGGVVETQYF. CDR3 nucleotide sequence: TGTGCCAGTAAAGGGGGAGTCGTCGAGACCCAGTACTTC.

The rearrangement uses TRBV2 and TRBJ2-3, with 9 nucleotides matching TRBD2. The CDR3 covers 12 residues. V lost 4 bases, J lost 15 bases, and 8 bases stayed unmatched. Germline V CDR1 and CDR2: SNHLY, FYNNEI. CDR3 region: CASSVLAGEGYF. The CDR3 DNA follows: TGTGCCAGCAGTGTCTTAGCGGGAGAAGGTTATTTT.

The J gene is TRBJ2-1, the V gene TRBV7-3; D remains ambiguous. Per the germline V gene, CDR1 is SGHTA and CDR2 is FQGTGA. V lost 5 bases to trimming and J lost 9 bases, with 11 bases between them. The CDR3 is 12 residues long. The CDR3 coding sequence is TGTGCCAGCAGCCTCGGTACGGTTGAGCAGTTCTTC. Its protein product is CASSLGTVEQFF.

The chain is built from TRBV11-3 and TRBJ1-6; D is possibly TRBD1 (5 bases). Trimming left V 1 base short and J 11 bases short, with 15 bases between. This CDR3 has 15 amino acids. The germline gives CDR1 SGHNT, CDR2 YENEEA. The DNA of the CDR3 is TGTGCCAGCAGCTTAGGACAGTCCTCTGGTGCACCCCTCCACTTT. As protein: CASSLGQSSGAPLHF.

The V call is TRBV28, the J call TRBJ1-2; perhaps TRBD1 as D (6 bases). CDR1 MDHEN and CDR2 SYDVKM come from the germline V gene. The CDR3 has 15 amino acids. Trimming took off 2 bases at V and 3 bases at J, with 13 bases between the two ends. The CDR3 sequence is CASSLPGAYDYGYTF. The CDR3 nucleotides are TGTGCCAGCAGTTTACCAGGGGCCTATGACTATGGCTACACCTTC.

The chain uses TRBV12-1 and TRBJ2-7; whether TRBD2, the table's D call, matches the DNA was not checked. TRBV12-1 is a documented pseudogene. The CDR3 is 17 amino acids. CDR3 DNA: TGTGCCAGCAGCTCTAGCCCGCTAGCGAGAAGCTCCTACGAGCAGTACTTC. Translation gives CASSSSPLARSSYEQYF.

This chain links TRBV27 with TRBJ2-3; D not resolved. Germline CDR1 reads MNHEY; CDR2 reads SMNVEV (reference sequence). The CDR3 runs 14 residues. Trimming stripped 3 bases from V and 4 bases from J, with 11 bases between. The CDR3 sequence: CASSFFAASDTQYF. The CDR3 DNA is TGTGCCAGCAGTTTTTTCGCGGCGTCAGATACGCAGTATTTT.

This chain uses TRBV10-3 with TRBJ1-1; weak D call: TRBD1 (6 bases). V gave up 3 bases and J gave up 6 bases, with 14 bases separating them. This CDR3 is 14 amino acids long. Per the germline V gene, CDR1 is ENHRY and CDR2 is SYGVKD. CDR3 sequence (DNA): TGTGCCATCAGTGAAACACAGGGAATCGCTGAAGCTTTCTTT. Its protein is CAISETQGIAEAFF.